This paragraph reports one TCR beta chain. In germline, CDR1 is SGHAT, CDR2 FQNNGV. The CDR3 loop spans 14 amino acids. The V and J ends lost 3 bases and 6 bases respectively, with 14 bases between them. TCRdb keeps only in-frame clones here, not all; method: immunoSEQ multiplex PCR. The sample consists of about 80,000 clones, roughly 87% of them appearing once. These data are taken from a study of PD-L1 blockade in urothelial cancer. Study context: Once treatment had started, blood was analyzed at 3 weeks (second dose) and again at 6 weeks. Researchers found blood samples held a median of roughly 140,000 T cells.

All patients handed over anywhere from 1 to 8 samples, pretreatment and on-treatment. The chain combines TRBV11-2 with TRBJ2-5; no firm D call. This TCR was recovered from a woman in her 70s with urothelial cancer. The sequences come from PBMCs, collected around atezolizumab (anti-PD-L1) treatment. CDR3 in DNA: TGTGCCAGCAGCTTTGGTCGGTCCCCTCAGACCCAGTACTTC. It codes for CASSFGRSPQTQYF.